This T cell receptor beta chain was observed in a study of T cell responses to AZD1222 COVID-19 vaccine. The data were produced by immunoSEQ multiplex PCR, yet TCRdb's version contains in-frame clones alone and is incomplete. The data hold some 170,000 clones, with about 90% observed a single time. Deletions cut 7 bases from V and 5 bases from J, with 12 bases between. There are 12 residues in the CDR3. Study conclusions and caveats: Spike-wide coverage was observed for vaccine-associated CD4 TCRs, with dominant responses at 160-218 and 743-854. The donor cohort was predominantly white British with a female majority, and clonal diversity may have been underestimated.

In regard to this clone: The antigen remains undetermined.

The TCR sequence derives from an adult who received the MenACWY meningococcal vaccine as a control. This chain uses TRBV12-3 or TRBV12-4 with TRBJ2-7, with a weak D call TRBD1 (6 bases). The material was peripheral blood, obtained 28 days after the second dose of the MenACWY control vaccine. CDR3 residues: CASKAGVNEQYF. CDR3 DNA sequence: TGTGCCAGCAAGGCAGGGGTGAACGAGCAGTACTTC.